The clone carrying this T cell receptor beta chain was counted a few times. The antigen remains unidentified. The entry originates in a study of T cells in localized non-small cell lung cancer. There are 14 residues in the CDR3. Germline values: CDR1 KGHSH, CDR2 LQKENI. V gave up 6 bases and J gave up 5 bases, with 13 bases separating them. The assay was immunoSEQ multiplex PCR, and TCRdb's table has in-frame clones only and misses some. The sample consists of about 21,000 clones, over 85% of them appearing once. Whole-study results and caveats: Clonality peaked in uninvolved adjacent lung rather than tumor. Longer overall survival accompanied higher blood T cell density. Adjacent lung was found to contain a median roughly 50 of the top 100 tumor clones.

The source material was peripheral blood, sampled before any cancer treatment. The chain combines TRBV18 with TRBJ2-2, with D unresolved. The sequence came from a male donor older than 55 with stage I squamous cell lung carcinoma. The CDR3 coding sequence is TGTGCCAGCTCCGCCACCGTGGGGACCGGGGAGCTGTTTTTT. Encoded protein: CASSATVGTGELFF.